Below, 10 T cell receptor beta chains from the same sample are listed, as sequenced in a study of blood T cell repertoires in COVID-19. Clones were read by immunoSEQ multiplex PCR, and TCRdb kept only the in-frame ones, dropping some. In the table there are roughly 260,000 clones, approximately 87% of which are singletons. The sample comprised peripheral blood. The source is a woman in her fifties or sixties with acute or convalescent COVID-19.

This chain connects TRBV2 to TRBJ2-7; D unclear. The CDR3 sequence is 13 residues long. V gave up 2 bases and J gave up 3 bases, with 8 bases separating them. CDR1 SNHLY and CDR2 FYNNEI come from the germline V gene. CDR3 amino acids: CASSEYSYYEQYF. CDR3 bases: TGTGCCAGCAGTGAATACAGCTACTACGAGCAGTACTTC.

The CDR3 loop reads CASSLGPSQPQHF. The CDR3 coding sequence is TGCGCCAGCAGCTTGGGGCCGTCCCAGCCCCAGCATTTT. This rearrangement joins TRBV5-1 to TRBJ1-5; D is unclear. This CDR3 is 13 amino acids long. Germline V gene lookup returns CDR1 SGHRS and CDR2 YFSETQ. V dropped 0 bases and J dropped 7 bases, with 8 bases sitting between them.

The chain couples TRBV11-2 to TRBJ1-2, with D uncertain. V was clipped by 8 bases and J by 2 bases, with 9 bases between them. Germline V gives CDR1 SGHAT, CDR2 FQNNGV. The CDR3 sequence is 12 residues long. CDR3 sequence (DNA): TGTGCCAGCTCGGAGAGGAACTATGGCTACACCTTC. This encodes CASSERNYGYTF.

The CDR3: CASSVRAPGQGANSGANVLTF. The CDR3 DNA reads as TGTGCCAGCAGCGTAAGGGCCCCCGGACAGGGCGCAAACTCTGGGGCCAACGTCCTGACTTTC. The chain carries TRBV9 and TRBJ2-6, with 8 bases fitting TRBD1. Trimming removed 1 base from V and 0 bases from J; junction bases left unmatched: 15. CDR3 length: 21 amino acids. Germline V lookup: CDR1 SGDLS, CDR2 YYNGEE.

The rearrangement links TRBV5-1 to TRBJ2-3; D is undetermined. V was cut by 0 bases and J by 4 bases, with 6 bases left in between. This CDR3 is 13 amino acids long. Germline values: CDR1 SGHRS, CDR2 YFSETQ. The CDR3 region has the DNA TGCGCCAGCAGCTTGGTGCCGGCAGATACGCAGTATTTT. This gives the protein CASSLVPADTQYF.

This sequence joins TRBV6-5 and TRBJ1-3; TRBD1 agrees at 7 bases. The CDR3 has 14 amino acids. Germline V gene lookup returns CDR1 MNHEY and CDR2 SVGAGI. V was clipped by 7 bases and J by 2 bases; unmatched bases: 5. The CDR3: CASIRTGAGNTIYF. Here the CDR3 DNA reads TGTGCCAGCATTCGAACAGGGGCTGGAAACACCATATATTTT.

This chain links TRBV24-1 with TRBJ2-1; D possibly corresponds to TRBD2 (5 bases). Trimming removed 11 bases from V and 8 bases from J, with 18 bases in between. The CDR3 is 13 residues long. Germline-derived CDR1 and CDR2 are KGHDR and SFDVKD. The DNA of the CDR3 is TGTGCCAGCCAGCGAGCGGATTTCTATGAGCAGTTCTTC. It translates to CASQRADFYEQFF.

V and J are TRBV27 and TRBJ1-1, with D maybe TRBD1 (5 bases). This CDR3 has 14 amino acids. Germline loops: CDR1 MNHEY, CDR2 SMNVEV (reference sequence). V gave up 2 bases and J gave up 1 base, with 8 bases separating them. The CDR3 coding sequence is TGTGCCAGCAGTTTACAGGGCAAGAACACTGAAGCTTTCTTT. Encoded protein: CASSLQGKNTEAFF.

This clone was counted only a few times. V is TRBV27 and J is TRBJ2-5, with 10 positions matching TRBD2. Germline CDR1 is MNHEY and CDR2 is SMNVEV (reference sequence). The CDR3 extends over 13 amino acids. Trimming at V came to 6 bases and at J to 4 bases, leaving 2 bases not matched to a gene. CDR3 nucleotide sequence: TGTGCCAGCAGGATAGCGGGAGGAGAGACCCAGTACTTC. It codes for CASRIAGGETQYF.

The rearrangement uses TRBV10-3 and TRBJ2-1, with 8 bases fitting TRBD2. Unmatched junction bases numbered 10, after V lost 3 bases and J lost 6 bases. Germline CDR1 and CDR2: ENHRY and SYGVKD. The CDR3 sequence is 16 residues long. The CDR3 DNA follows: TGTGCCATCAGTGATCCGAGCGGGAGTCAGAGCAATGAGCAGTTCTTC. The encoded protein is CAISDPSGSQSNEQFF.